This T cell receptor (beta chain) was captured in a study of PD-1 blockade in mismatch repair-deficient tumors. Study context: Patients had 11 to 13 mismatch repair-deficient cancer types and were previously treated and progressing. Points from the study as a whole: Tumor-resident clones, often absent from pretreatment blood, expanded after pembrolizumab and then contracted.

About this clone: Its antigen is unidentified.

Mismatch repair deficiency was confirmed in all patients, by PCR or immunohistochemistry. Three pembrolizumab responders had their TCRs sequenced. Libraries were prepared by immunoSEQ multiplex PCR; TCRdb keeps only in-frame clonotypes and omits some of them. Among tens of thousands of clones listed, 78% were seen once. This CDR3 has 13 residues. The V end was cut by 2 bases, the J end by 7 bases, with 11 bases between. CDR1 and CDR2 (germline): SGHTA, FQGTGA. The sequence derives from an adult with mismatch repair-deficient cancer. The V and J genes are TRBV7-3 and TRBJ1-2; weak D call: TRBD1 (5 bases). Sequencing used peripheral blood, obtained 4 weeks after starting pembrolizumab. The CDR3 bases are TGTGCCAGCAGCTTAGCAGGGAGCGGTGGCTACACCTTC. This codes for CASSLAGSGGYTF.